Listed here are 22 T cell receptor beta chains from one sample, sequenced in a study of shared clonotypes between healthy human individuals. Libraries were prepared by immunoSEQ multiplex PCR; TCRdb keeps only in-frame clonotypes and omits some of them. Of about 1 million clones in the sample, approximately 68% were seen once. Sample: memory CD4+ T cells sorted from blood. As to subset: CD45RA-negative fraction. The receptors here all came from a man in his late teens or twenties in good health.

The genes are TRBV6-1 and TRBJ2-7; perhaps D is TRBD1 or TRBD2 (5 bases each). This CDR3 comprises 11 residues. V dropped 6 bases and J dropped 12 bases, with 15 bases sitting between them. Germline V gene data show CDR1 as MNHNS and CDR2 as SASEGT. DNA for the CDR3: TGTGCCAGCAGGGTACGGGACGAGGGGTACTTC. Translated: CASRVRDEGYF.

This clone was seen just once. The CDR3 DNA reads as TGTGCCAGCAGCGGCCTGTTGCTGGACAGTCCCTACGAGCAGTACTTC. As protein: CASSGLLLDSPYEQYF. J is TRBJ2-7 and V is TRBV14; D might be TRBD1 (6 bases). Germline CDR1 reads SGHDN; CDR2 reads FVKESK. Trimming took 5 bases from V and 2 from J, leaving 19 bases between them. The CDR3 loop spans 16 amino acids.

This clone showed up just once. The CDR3 region has the DNA TGTGCCAGCAGCGCCGACTTCCACAATGAGCAGTTCTTC. It is translated as CASSADFHNEQFF. The rearrangement uses TRBV9 and TRBJ2-1; D is unclear. Germline CDR1 and CDR2: SGDLS and YYNGEE. CDR3 length: 13 amino acids. The V end was cut by 3 bases, the J end by 5 bases, with 9 bases between.

This clone was seen repeatedly, ten times or more. The chain has TRBV11-2 and TRBJ2-2, with D uncertain. V lost 5 bases, J lost 3 bases, and 4 bases lay in between. The CDR3 is made up of 12 amino acids. Germline lookup yields CDR1 SGHAT and CDR2 FQNNGV. This CDR3 reads CASSTDTGELFF. In DNA, the CDR3 is TGTGCCAGCAGCACCGACACCGGGGAGCTGTTTTTT.

This chain links TRBV10-3 with TRBJ2-7, with D perhaps being TRBD1 or TRBD2 (6 bases each). Germline CDR1 and CDR2: ENHRY and SYGVKD. This CDR3 comprises 15 residues. Trimming took off 0 bases at V and 2 bases at J, with 11 bases between the two ends. As DNA, the CDR3 is TGTGCCATCAGTGAGTCGGTAGGGGGGACCTACGAGCAGTACTTC. It translates to CAISESVGGTYEQYF.

V usage is TRBV18 and J usage is TRBJ1-4, with D unresolved. The CDR3 has 14 amino acids. V was shortened by 4 bases and J by 3 bases, with 9 bases between the two germline ends. Germline CDR1 KGHSH, CDR2 LQKENI. The CDR3 DNA reads TGTGCCAGCTCACAGTCCCAGTCTAATGAAAAACTGTTTTTT. It encodes CASSQSQSNEKLFF.

The chain is built from TRBV18 and TRBJ2-5; D not resolved. The CDR3 contains 13 residues. V lost 3 bases to trimming and J lost 5 bases, with 10 bases between them. Germline V CDR1 and CDR2: KGHSH, LQKENI. The CDR3 region has the DNA TGTGCCAGCTCACCCAAGGTCGGGGAGACCCAGTACTTC. This encodes CASSPKVGETQYF.

The chain carries TRBV19 and TRBJ2-1, with D unresolved. Trimming shortened V by 5 bases and J by 4 bases, and 15 bases separated the two germline ends. CDR3 length: 15 amino acids. Per germline, CDR1 LNHDA and CDR2 SQIVND (reference sequence). In DNA, the CDR3 is TGTGCCAGTAGTCCCGTGGGCCTGGGGTACAATGAGCAGTTCTTC. Encoded protein: CASSPVGLGYNEQFF.

V and J are TRBV2 and TRBJ1-4; D is uncertain. The CDR3 runs to 13 residues. V was cut by 6 bases and J by 10 bases, with 15 bases left in between. The germline CDR1 and CDR2 sequences are SNHLY and FYNNEI. CDR3 coding DNA: TGTGCCAGCAGGGGGAACGGGGATGGAAAACTGTTTTTT. Translation gives CASRGNGDGKLFF.

CDR3 nucleotide sequence: TGTGCCAGCTCACGGGAGGGGGCCGGCACTGAAGCTTTCTTT. Its translation: CASSREGAGTEAFF. The V and J genes are TRBV18 and TRBJ1-1; 7 bases are a match to TRBD1. The CDR3 covers 14 residues. J gave up 4 bases and V 4 bases, and 6 bases lay outside the gene matches. Germline lookup yields CDR1 KGHSH and CDR2 LQKENI.

The chain employs TRBV5-4 and TRBJ2-5; the D gene is possibly TRBD1 (6 bases). Trimming removed 6 bases from V and 1 base from J, with 16 bases in between. Germline V gene data show CDR1 as SGHNT and CDR2 as YYREEE (reference sequence). The CDR3 has 15 residues. The CDR3 sequence is CASTPDGRGQETQYF. As DNA, the CDR3 is TGTGCCAGCACCCCCGATGGCAGGGGCCAAGAGACCCAGTACTTC.

This sequence joins TRBV11-2 and TRBJ2-7, with D perhaps given as TRBD1 or TRBD2 (5 bases each). Per germline, CDR1 SGHAT and CDR2 FQNNGV. V dropped 1 base and J dropped 4 bases, with 17 bases sitting between them. CDR3 length equals 16 residues. CDR3 sequence: CASSLVRDRGPYEQYF. CDR3 nucleotides: TGTGCCAGCAGCTTAGTACGGGACCGGGGACCTTACGAGCAGTACTTC.

J is TRBJ2-5 and V is TRBV7-2; tentatively, D is TRBD1 or TRBD2 (6 bases each). Trimming stripped 2 bases from V and 1 base from J, with 17 bases between. The CDR3 totals 17 residues. Germline V lookup: CDR1 SGHTA, CDR2 FQGNSA. The CDR3 DNA follows: TGTGCCAGCAGCTTAACGGTTGGTGGAGGGGGCCAAGAGACCCAGTACTTC. This encodes CASSLTVGGGGQETQYF.

J is TRBJ2-5 and V is TRBV11-2; TRBD2 is a possible D gene (6 bases). From germline, CDR1 is SGHAT and CDR2 FQNNGV. This CDR3 is built from 13 residues. V was trimmed by 5 bases and J by 0 bases, leaving 7 bases between them. This chain's CDR3 is CASSRDYQETQYF. CDR3 nucleotide sequence: TGTGCCAGCAGCCGGGACTACCAAGAGACCCAGTACTTC.

With respect to this clone: Other nucleotide sequences in the sample specify the same CDR3. The chain recombines TRBV19 with TRBJ2-7; a possible D gene is TRBD1 (5 bases). The CDR3 length is 13 residues. The germline CDR1 and CDR2 sequences are LNHDA and SQIVND (reference sequence). Trimming took 2 bases from V and 1 from J, leaving 6 bases between them. The CDR3 is CASSITGSYEQYF. The CDR3 DNA sequence: TGTGCCAGTAGTATAACAGGTTCCTACGAGCAGTACTTC.

V gene TRBV5-1 combines with J gene TRBJ2-7; TRBD2 might be the D (5 bases). The germline CDR1 and CDR2 sequences are SGHRS and YFSETQ. V lost 1 base to trimming and J lost 2 bases, with 10 bases between them. The CDR3 sequence is 14 residues long. Here the CDR3 DNA reads TGCGCCAGCAGCTTGAGAGGGATGGCCTACGAGCAGTACTTC. Its translation: CASSLRGMAYEQYF.

The chain recombines TRBV2 with TRBJ1-2; 7 nucleotides line up with TRBD1. This CDR3 has 16 amino acids. With V trimmed by 2 bases and J by 2 bases, 8 bases remained unmatched. Germline V CDR1 and CDR2: SNHLY, FYNNEI. In DNA form, the CDR3 reads TGTGCCAGCAGTGAAAGGGGGCAGGAATGGAACTATGGCTACACCTTC. The encoded protein is CASSERGQEWNYGYTF.

J is TRBJ1-2 and V is TRBV6-5; D is undetermined. Trimming removed 4 bases from V and 6 bases from J, with 15 bases in between. Germline CDR1 reads MNHEY; CDR2 reads SVGAGI. This CDR3 comprises 14 residues. CDR3 DNA: TGTGCCAGCAGTTTCTCTACTACTCTGCATGGCTACACCTTC. Translation: CASSFSTTLHGYTF.

The chain couples TRBV27 to TRBJ1-2; TRBD1 aligns across 8 bases. The trim removed 5 bases at V and 6 bases at J, leaving 11 bases unmatched. Per germline, CDR1 MNHEY and CDR2 SMNVEV (reference sequence). The CDR3 covers 15 residues. CDR3 in DNA: TGTGCCAGCAGTCAAAGACAGGGGCTTTGGGATGGCTACACCTTC. Encoded protein: CASSQRQGLWDGYTF.

The chain couples TRBV6-1 to TRBJ1-2; 7 nucleotides line up with TRBD1. The CDR3 has 13 amino acids. Germline CDR1 is MNHNS and CDR2 is SASEGT. Germline trimming cut 6 bases from V and 2 bases from J; bases unmatched to any gene: 3. The CDR3 sequence is CASRPGQNYGYTF. For the CDR3, the DNA is TGTGCCAGCAGACCGGGACAGAACTATGGCTACACCTTC.

The chain couples TRBV10-3 to TRBJ2-2; D is uncertain. The CDR3 contains 13 residues. Germline V gene sequence: CDR1 ENHRY, CDR2 SYGVKD. Trimming pared 9 bases from V and 1 base from J, leaving 9 bases between. The CDR3 region has the DNA TGTGCCATTCAATCGATGAACACCGGGGAGCTGTTTTTT. It is translated as CAIQSMNTGELFF.

The chain uses TRBV6-4 and TRBJ2-2; D perhaps matches TRBD2 (5 bases). V gave up 6 bases and J gave up 5 bases, with 7 bases separating them. The CDR3 runs 12 residues. Germline V lookup: CDR1 MRHNA, CDR2 SNTAGT. In DNA, the CDR3 is TGTGCCAGCAGCGGACTGACCGGGGAGCTGTTTTTT. The encoded protein is CASSGLTGELFF.